This T cell receptor beta chain derives from a study of human versus mouse CDR3 diversity and MHC coevolution. Study-level results: In humans, T-cell selection involved 6 or 7 MHC II alleles. The lowest clonal inequality scores came from most of the three human donors. About 1.6 million TCR beta clonotypes were estimated for humans, the largest repertoire.

Repertoires were generated with immunoSEQ multiplex PCR, while TCRdb's copy carries only in-frame clones and drops some. The repertoire has some 82,000 clones, around 95% of them found once; the top ten carry about 1.5%. CDR1 and CDR2 from the germline V gene are MNHNS and SASEGT. Trimming took off 6 bases at V and 2 bases at J, with 5 bases between the two ends. This CDR3 comprises 11 residues. As concerns this clone: Its antigen is unidentified.

This rearrangement joins TRBV6-1 to TRBJ2-7, with a possible D match to TRBD2 (5 bases). The TCR comes from a person between 25 and 70 years old in good health. The sequencing sample was made of naive CD4+ T cells from blood. Documented subset: CD45RO-negative CD62L-positive naive CD4 T cells. CDR3 residues: CASSGTYEQYF. The CDR3 DNA is TGTGCCAGCAGCGGGACCTACGAGCAGTACTTC.